A selection of T cell receptor beta chains follows, all from one sample in a study of beta chain features in type 1 diabetes. This table comes from immunoSEQ multiplex PCR, and its TCRdb copy is limited to in-frame clones, with some not included. The sample holds 93,000 or so clones, over 25% seen once. The sequenced material came from central memory CD4+ T cells from blood. The receptors come from a woman aged 18 to 35 with type 1 diabetes. The CDR3 runs from the conserved cysteine through the conserved F or W. A D gene is named only where the DNA matches it firmly. The size of a clone is reported for some rows only, either as once, few or many, or as a class for expanded clones.

-	TRBV29-1	TRBJ2-5	-	12	TGCAGCGTTGCACAGTATGGAGAGACCCAGTACTTC	CSVAQYGETQYF
TRBD1	TRBV6-5	TRBJ1-5	few	13	TGTGCCAGCAGTTCAGGGGGCAGGCAGCCCCAGCATTTT	CASSSGGRQPQHF
-	TRBV7-2	TRBJ2-3	few	16	TGTGCCAGCAGCTTAACGGTCGGGGGTAGCACAGATACGCAGTATTTT	CASSLTVGGSTDTQYF
TRBD2	TRBV10-2	TRBJ2-5	-	16	TGCGCCAGCAGAGGACTAGCGGGAGTTAGCGAAGAGACCCAGTACTTC	CASRGLAGVSEETQYF
TRBD1	TRBV9	TRBJ2-5	-	14	TGTGCCAGCAGCCCTGGGACAGGTAAAGAGACCCAGTACTTC	CASSPGTGKETQYF
-	TRBV29-1	TRBJ2-3	-	14	TGCAGCGGTCTCCCGGGAAGGAAATCAGATACGCAGTATTTT	CSGLPGRKSDTQYF
TRBD1	TRBV9	TRBJ2-5	-	15	TGTGCCAGCAGCGTAGACAGGGGGATCCAAGAGACCCAGTACTTC	CASSVDRGIQETQYF
TRBD2	TRBV29-1	TRBJ2-1	-	11	TGCAGCGTGGGGGACTACTTGGAGCAGTTCTTC	CSVGDYLEQFF
-	TRBV6-1	TRBJ1-1	-	15	TGTGCCAGCAGTACAGGCTATCCGCCGAACACTGAAGCTTTCTTT	CASSTGYPPNTEAFF
TRBD2	TRBV11-2	TRBJ2-2	-	16	TGTGCCAGCAGCCCCCGGGGAGCGGGAGGGGCCGGGGAGCTGTTTTTT	CASSPRGAGGAGELFF
-	TRBV4-2	TRBJ1-1	-	15	TGTGCCAGCAGCCAAGAGGGGAGAACGGGCACTGAAGCTTTCTTT	CASSQEGRTGTEAFF
TRBD1	TRBV18	TRBJ2-7	-	15	TGTGCCAGCTCACCTCCCCGGACAGGGGGGGACGAGCAGTACTTC	CASSPPRTGGDEQYF
TRBD1	TRBV7-2	TRBJ2-1	-	13	TGTGCCAGCAGCTCGTCGACAGGGAGTGAGCAGTTCTTC	CASSSSTGSEQFF
TRBD1	TRBV7-8	TRBJ2-5	-	19	TGTGCCAGCAGCCTGGGACAGGGATCCCACAGGGGCCCCTGGGAGACCCAGTACTTC	CASSLGQGSHRGPWETQYF
-	TRBV12-2	TRBJ2-5	-	15	TGTGCAAGTCGCCCCGGCAGGGGGCGTGATGAGACCCAGTACTTC	CASRPGRGRDETQYF
-	TRBV2	TRBJ2-2	-	14	TGTGCCAGCAGTGAAATTTGGGGGGCCGGGGAGCTGTTTTTT	CASSEIWGAGELFF
TRBD1	TRBV6-6	TRBJ1-5	few	16	TGTGCCAGCTTGACTGGACAGGCTTATAGCAATCAGCCCCAGCATTTT	CASLTGQAYSNQPQHF
-	TRBV11-1	TRBJ2-5	few	13	TGTGCCAGCAGCTTCGCGTTTGTCGAGACCCAGTACTTC	CASSFAFVETQYF
TRBD1	TRBV2	TRBJ1-2	-	13	TGTGCCAGCAGTGAGGACAGGGCCCATGGCTACACCTTC	CASSEDRAHGYTF
-	TRBV27	TRBJ2-1	once	14	TGTGCCAGCAGGGTGGGGAGCTCCTACAATGAGCAGTTCTTC	CASRVGSSYNEQFF
TRBD1	TRBV5-4	TRBJ2-5	once	14	TGTGCCAGCAGCCAACAGGGGGCCGCAGAGACCCAGTACTTC	CASSQQGAAETQYF
-	TRBV28	TRBJ2-5	-	15	TGTGCCAGCAGTTACGGGGGAGGGGGACAAGAGACCCAGTACTTC	CASSYGGGGQETQYF
TRBD1	TRBV5-4	TRBJ2-5	few	17	TGTGCCAGCAGCTTCGGGGGCGGGACAGGGGGGTTGGAGACCCAGTACTTC	CASSFGGGTGGLETQYF
-	TRBV16	TRBJ1-1	-	14	TGTGCCAGCAGCCAATCCTTCCAGGTAACTGAAGCTTTCTTT	CASSQSFQVTEAFF
-	TRBV7-9	TRBJ2-7	-	12	TGTGCCAGCAGCTTATCGAGTGGCGAGCAGTACTTC	CASSLSSGEQYF
-	TRBV5-6	TRBJ2-5	-	11	TGTGCCAGCAGCACACAAGAGACCCAGTACTTC	CASSTQETQYF
TRBD2	TRBV29-1	TRBJ2-7	-	11	TGCAGCGTGGCGGGGGGTTCCGAGCAGTACTTC	CSVAGGSEQYF
TRBD1	TRBV18	TRBJ2-1	-	17	TGTGCCAGCTCACCAGGCCAAGGGACAGGGGGCCGGGGTGAGCAGTTCTTC	CASSPGQGTGGRGEQFF
-	TRBV7-3	TRBJ1-1	-	15	TGTGCCAGCTCTCCACATACTACGGTGAACACTGAAGCTTTCTTT	CASSPHTTVNTEAFF
-	TRBV7-2	TRBJ2-1	-	15	TGTGCCAGCAGCTTAGCTGGGACAAACCACAATGAGCAGTTCTTC	CASSLAGTNHNEQFF
-	TRBV4-1	TRBJ1-3	-	20	TGCGCCAGCAGCCAATACCACAACCCTAATGCGGCTTTCTCTGGAAACACCATATATTTT	CASSQYHNPNAAFSGNTIYF
-	TRBV5-6	TRBJ2-3	-	12	TGTGCCAGCAGCTTGCAAATTGATACGCAGTATTTT	CASSLQIDTQYF
-	TRBV6-6	TRBJ1-2	few	14	TGTGCCAGCAGTTGGGTTGGCGGAGACTATGGCTACACCTTC	CASSWVGGDYGYTF
-	TRBV7-2	TRBJ2-5	-	14	TGTGCCAGCAGCTTATTGCCGGGAAGGGAGACCCAGTACTTC	CASSLLPGRETQYF
TRBD2	TRBV11-3	TRBJ2-1	-	15	TGTGCCAGCAGCCTTGGACTAGCGGCAGTCAATGAGCAGTTCTTC	CASSLGLAAVNEQFF
TRBD1	TRBV7-9	TRBJ1-5	-	13	TGTGCCAGCAGCTCCCAGGGGGGCCAGCCCCAGCATTTT	CASSSQGGQPQHF
-	TRBV2	TRBJ2-6	-	15	TGTGCCAGCTCGAAACAGGTCTCTGGGGCCAACGTCCTGACTTTC	CASSKQVSGANVLTF
-	TRBV30	TRBJ1-5	-	14	TGTGCCTGGAGTGTCGGGTCGAGAAATCAGCCCCAGCATTTT	CAWSVGSRNQPQHF
-	TRBV23-1	TRBJ2-3	few	18	TGCGCCAGCAGTCAATGTCGGACATCCTTGTCTAGCACAGATACGCAGTATTTT	CASSQCRTSLSSTDTQYF
TRBD2	TRBV7-2	TRBJ2-1	few	15	TGTGCCAGCAGCGTACGAAGCGGGAGGGGGAATGAGCAGTTCTTC	CASSVRSGRGNEQFF
-	TRBV20-1	TRBJ1-1	-	10	TGCAGTGCTAGAGACCTTGAAGCTTTCTTT	CSARDLEAFF
TRBD2	TRBV7-8	TRBJ2-2	few	20	TGTGCCAGCAGCTTAGGGACTAGCGGGAGGTCAGGCCCGAACACCGGGGAGCTGTTTTTT	CASSLGTSGRSGPNTGELFF
-	TRBV9	TRBJ2-2	few	16	TGTGCCAGCAGCGTCCCAGCGGAGATAAACACCGGGGAGCTGTTTTTT	CASSVPAEINTGELFF
TRBD1	TRBV7-2	TRBJ2-5	-	16	TGTGCCAGCAGCTTCCGGGACAGGGGGCTAGGGGAGACCCAGTACTTC	CASSFRDRGLGETQYF
TRBD1	TRBV7-2	TRBJ2-2	few	16	TGTGCCAGCAGCTTCGTCGGGACAGGGCACACCGGGGAGCTGTTTTTT	CASSFVGTGHTGELFF
-	TRBV30	TRBJ1-5	few	13	TGTGCCTGGAGTGTGGGAGGAAATCAGCCCCAGCATTTT	CAWSVGGNQPQHF
-	TRBV25-1	TRBJ2-2	few	17	TGTGCCAGCAGTGAATCAACCGGGACTTCTTACACCGGGGAGCTGTTTTTT	CASSESTGTSYTGELFF
-	TRBV9	TRBJ1-1	-	14	TGTGCCAGCAGGGGGCAGGGATTCGGCACTGAAGCTTTCTTT	CASRGQGFGTEAFF
TRBD1	TRBV28	TRBJ2-7	few	14	TGTGCCAGCAGTTTATCCCAGGGGGCCTACGAGCAGTACTTC	CASSLSQGAYEQYF
TRBD2	TRBV5-1	TRBJ2-7	-	14	TGCGCCAGCCGACTAGCGGGACCAACCTACGAGCAGTACTTC	CASRLAGPTYEQYF
-	TRBV9	TRBJ1-4	-	14	TGTGCCAGCAGCGTCGGGGGGGCTAATGAAAAACTGTTTTTT	CASSVGGANEKLFF